The next 20 T cell receptor beta chains were all read from a single sample in a study of beta chain features in type 1 diabetes. Reverse transcribing all isolated RNA meant expressed TCRB transcripts were sequenced. TCRdb's copy holds only in-frame clones and misses some; the assay was immunoSEQ multiplex PCR. The table has fewer than 20,000 clones, approximately 40% seen once. The sample consisted of stem cell memory CD4+ T cells from blood. The receptors originated from a woman between 35 and 50 years old in good health.

This clone was picked up one time. The chain recombines TRBV6-5 with TRBJ2-7; a possible D gene is TRBD1 (7 bases). Germline lookup yields CDR1 MNHEY and CDR2 SVGAGI. The V end was cut by 0 bases, the J end by 4 bases, with 16 bases between. The CDR3 is 16 residues long. Here the CDR3 DNA reads TGTGCCAGCAGTTACTCGAGGGGGCGCGGGGCATACGAGCAGTACTTC. It translates to CASSYSRGRGAYEQYF.

V and J are TRBV5-1 and TRBJ2-3; TRBD2 might be the D (5 bases). Germline CDR1 reads SGHRS; CDR2 reads YFSETQ. V lost 0 bases to trimming and J lost 2 bases, with 7 bases between them. CDR3 length: 14 residues. The CDR3 DNA sequence: TGCGCCAGCAGCTTGGAGACTACCACAGATACGCAGTATTTT. Its translation is CASSLETTTDTQYF.

The CDR3 is CATSRDRSTIYF. The CDR3 nucleotides are TGTGCCACCAGCAGAGATCGGAGCACCATATATTTT. The chain links TRBV15 to TRBJ1-3; D is uncertain. Trimming removed 0 bases from V and 9 bases from J, with 6 bases in between. This CDR3 contains 12 residues. The germline V gene has CDR1 LNHNV and CDR2 YYDKDF (reference sequence). Together with reference TRBV15 and TRBJ1-3, the CDR3 gives the full variable domain: DAMVIQNPRYQVTQFGKPVTLSCSQTLNHNVMYWYQQKSSQAPKLLFHYYDKDFNNEADTPDNFQSRRPNTSFCFLDIRSPGLGDTAMYLCATSRDRSTIYFGEGSWLTVV.

The chain links TRBV6-1 to TRBJ1-1; the D gene is possibly TRBD1 (5 bases). V lost 7 bases to trimming and J lost 1 base, with 16 bases between them. The CDR3 extends over 15 amino acids. CDR1 and CDR2 (germline): MNHNS, SASEGT. The CDR3 spells CASTEGTRGNTEAFF. CDR3 bases: TGTGCCAGCACCGAAGGGACTAGGGGGAACACTGAAGCTTTCTTT.

The chain recombines TRBV6-1 with TRBJ2-1; 12 nucleotides align to TRBD2. CDR1 is MNHNS and CDR2 is SASEGT in the germline V gene. The CDR3 has 14 residues. V lost 6 bases to trimming and J lost 7 bases; unmatched junction nucleotides: 4. As DNA, the CDR3 is TGTGCCAGCAGACTCGGACTAGCGGGGAATGAGCAGTTCTTC. Protein: CASRLGLAGNEQFF.

This chain links TRBV11-2 with TRBJ2-5; TRBD1 agrees at 7 bases. Germline V gene sequence: CDR1 SGHAT, CDR2 FQNNGV. With 2 bases clipped from V and 10 bases from J, the junction kept 1 base outside the gene matches. The CDR3 is made up of 11 amino acids. The CDR3 protein is CASSLNRGQYF. For the CDR3, the DNA is TGTGCCAGCAGCTTAAACAGGGGCCAGTACTTC.

The rearrangement uses TRBV9 and TRBJ2-2, with 11 bases that match TRBD2. CDR3 length: 19 residues. Germline V gene lookup returns CDR1 SGDLS and CDR2 YYNGEE. V dropped 0 bases and J dropped 5; count of bases not matched to a gene: 12. CDR3 protein: CASSVAPGLAGLKTGELFF. The CDR3 DNA is TGTGCCAGCAGCGTAGCTCCCGGACTAGCGGGTCTAAAAACCGGGGAGCTGTTTTTT.

This clone was counted a few times. The chain is built from TRBV18 and TRBJ2-2, with 9 nucleotides matching TRBD1. V lost 4 bases and J lost 6; bases outside the gene matches: 15. This CDR3 spans 18 amino acids. Germline lookup yields CDR1 KGHSH and CDR2 LQKENI. The CDR3 region is CASSRNGAGQGSAGELFF. The CDR3 DNA sequence: TGTGCCAGCTCACGGAACGGGGCAGGACAGGGGTCCGCCGGGGAGCTGTTTTTT.

The V gene is TRBV2, the J gene TRBJ2-4, with D perhaps matching TRBD1 (5 bases). CDR1 is SNHLY and CDR2 is FYNNEI in the germline V gene. V was shortened by 2 bases and J by 7 bases, with 18 bases between the two germline ends. The CDR3 loop spans 16 amino acids. CDR3 bases: TGTGCCAGCAGTGAATCGGGCAGACAGCGTAGTAACATTCAGTACTTC. Translating it yields CASSESGRQRSNIQYF.

The J gene is TRBJ2-2, the V gene TRBV7-7, with 7 bases lining up with TRBD1. The CDR3 runs to 13 residues. Germline values: CDR1 SSHAT, CDR2 FNYEAQ (reference sequence). J gave up 5 bases and V 5 bases, and 2 bases lay outside the gene matches. DNA of the CDR3: TGTGCCAGCAGCCCGGACAGGACCGGGGAGCTGTTTTTT. Translating gives CASSPDRTGELFF.

J is TRBJ2-7 and V is TRBV4-2, with 8 bases matching TRBD2. CDR3 size: 19 residues. The germline gives CDR1 LGHNA, CDR2 YNFKEQ. J lost 6 bases, V lost 1 base, and 20 bases had no gene match. The CDR3 DNA sequence: TGTGCCAGCAGCCAAGGGTACCCGTCTATCGGGGGGGGGCCGGGCGAGCAGTACTTC. Residues: CASSQGYPSIGGGPGEQYF.

The genes are TRBV5-4 and TRBJ2-3, with D possibly matching TRBD2 (5 bases). Germline assignment: CDR1 SGHNT and CDR2 YYREEE (reference sequence). Trimming removed 4 bases at V and 2 bases at J, with 11 bases between. This CDR3 is 14 amino acids long. CDR3 in amino acids: CASSPYGITDTQYF. CDR3 DNA: TGTGCCAGCAGCCCCTACGGGATCACAGATACGCAGTATTTT.

This clone has only a few counts. The chain recombines TRBV10-2 with TRBJ2-5, with D uncertain. The CDR3 has 11 amino acids. Germline V gene lookup returns CDR1 WSHSY and CDR2 SAAADI. The V end was cut by 5 bases, the J end by 5 bases, with 6 bases between. The CDR3 DNA reads TGCGCCAGCAGTCCGTCTGAGACCCAGTACTTC. Translation: CASSPSETQYF.

The chain has TRBV19 and TRBJ2-1, with D perhaps TRBD1 (6 bases). The CDR3 loop spans 11 amino acids. V lost 9 bases to trimming and J lost 9 bases, with 12 bases between them. Germline CDR1 LNHDA, CDR2 SQIVND (reference sequence). CDR3 nucleotide sequence: TGTGCCAGCAGGGGTGGGGTTGAGCAGTTCTTC. Its translation is CASRGGVEQFF.

This clone was recorded once. The chain joins TRBV10-3 to TRBJ1-1; a possible D gene is TRBD1 (5 bases). The germline CDR1 and CDR2 sequences are ENHRY and SYGVKD. The CDR3 spans 14 residues. Trimming shortened V by 2 bases and J by 5 bases, and 12 bases separated the two germline ends. CDR3 protein: CAISEGGEGTEAFF. The CDR3 bases are TGTGCCATCAGTGAGGGGGGGGAGGGGACTGAAGCTTTCTTT.

This clone was observed once. The chain employs TRBV15 and TRBJ2-1, with D perhaps matching TRBD2 (7 bases). Germline V CDR1 and CDR2: LNHNV, YYDKDF (reference sequence). The ends were cut back, 0 bases at V and 7 bases at J, with 19 bases in the middle. The CDR3 runs 17 residues. The CDR3 loop is CATSRDEGGTRANEQFF. Here the CDR3 DNA reads TGTGCCACCAGCAGAGATGAGGGGGGGACGCGAGCGAATGAGCAGTTCTTC.

The rearrangement joins TRBV5-1 to TRBJ2-6, with 10 nucleotides matching TRBD1. Trimming took 4 bases from V and 0 from J; bases not matched to a gene: 19. This CDR3 spans 22 amino acids. CDR1 and CDR2 (germline): SGHRS, YFSETQ. The chain's CDR3 is CASSVMGQGRMWFISGANVLTF. The CDR3 DNA is TGCGCCAGCAGCGTGATGGGACAGGGGCGAATGTGGTTCATCTCTGGGGCCAACGTCCTGACTTTC.

This clone was seen a few times. V and J are TRBV18 and TRBJ1-6, with D unresolved. The CDR3 contains 18 residues. V was trimmed by 1 base and J by 7 bases, leaving 20 bases between them. Looked up from germline, CDR1 is KGHSH and CDR2 is LQKENI. The CDR3 region has the DNA TGTGCCAGCTCACCACGTCGTTCCGGGAAGGTACGGAATTCACCCCTCCACTTT. Translating it yields CASSPRRSGKVRNSPLHF.

The chain links TRBV19 to TRBJ2-6; D is perhaps TRBD2 (6 bases). The length of the CDR3 is 14 residues. V lost 6 bases and J 4 bases, leaving 10 bases between the germline ends. Germline CDR1 reads LNHDA; CDR2 reads SQIVND (reference sequence). The CDR3 region is CASSVEGGANVLTF. The CDR3 DNA reads TGTGCCAGTAGCGTGGAGGGGGGGGCCAACGTCCTGACTTTC. Based on the CDR3 plus reference TRBV19 and TRBJ2-6, the full variable domain is DGGITQSPKYLFRKEGQNVTLSCEQNLNHDAMYWYRQDPGQGLRLIYYSQIVNDFQKGDIAEGYSVSREKKESFPLTVTSAQKNPTAFYLCASSVEGGANVLTFGAGSRLTVL.

This chain links TRBV2 with TRBJ2-1, with 7 positions matching TRBD1. J lost 1 base, V lost 7 bases, and 7 bases had no gene match. The CDR3 covers 15 residues. Looked up from germline, CDR1 is SNHLY and CDR2 is FYNNEI. CDR3: CASTWTGPSYNEQFF. In DNA form, the CDR3 reads TGTGCCAGCACATGGACAGGTCCTTCCTACAATGAGCAGTTCTTC. The full variable domain, in which reference TRBV2 and TRBJ2-1 provide the parts outside the CDR3, is EPEVTQTPSHQVTQMGQEVILRCVPISNHLYFYWYRQILGQKVEFLVSFYNNEISEKSEIFDDQFSVERPDGSNFTLKIRSTKLEDSAMYFCASTWTGPSYNEQFFGPGTRLTVL.